Each of the 14 T cell receptor beta chains below was sequenced from the same sample in a study of blood T cell repertoires in COVID-19. The data were produced by immunoSEQ multiplex PCR, yet TCRdb's version contains in-frame clones alone and is incomplete. The sample lists hundreds of thousands of clones; 70% to 90% were seen once. Input material: PBMCs or T cells enriched from blood (not recorded which). The receptors come from a woman aged 45-60 years who had recovered from COVID-19.

The chain recombines TRBV24-1 with TRBJ2-1, with TRBD2 identical over 13 bases. The CDR3 length is 16 residues. The V gene's germline CDR1 is KGHDR and CDR2 SFDVKD. Trimming cost V 5 bases and J 8 bases; bases outside gene matches: 8. Written as DNA, the CDR3 is TGTGCCACCAGTGGGGGGACTAGCGGGATGAAGGATGAGCAGTTCTTC. It translates to CATSGGTSGMKDEQFF.

This chain links TRBV30 with TRBJ2-7; 7 bases map to TRBD1. V was pared by 3 bases and J by 7 bases, with 6 bases of the junction left unmatched. Per germline, CDR1 GTSNPN and CDR2 SVGIG (reference sequence). The CDR3 length is 12 residues. CDR3 region: CAWRSRGREQYF. The CDR3 DNA sequence: TGTGCCTGGAGGAGTAGGGGGCGAGAGCAGTACTTC.

The chain recombines TRBV5-1 with TRBJ1-2; TRBD1 matches 9 bases. CDR1 and CDR2 (germline): SGHRS, YFSETQ. The CDR3 length is 15 residues. V shed 0 bases, J shed 4 bases, and the junction held 4 bases outside the gene matches. CDR3 sequence (DNA): TGCGCCAGCAGCTTGGTTGGGACAGGGTCCTATGGCTACACCTTC. This encodes CASSLVGTGSYGYTF.

Details on this clone: The same CDR3 also results from other DNA sequences found in this sample. CDR3 in amino acids: CASSELTSTDTQYF. DNA of the CDR3: TGTGCCAGCAGTGAATTGACTAGCACAGATACGCAGTATTTT. This rearrangement joins TRBV2 to TRBJ2-3; no definite D call. V dropped 2 bases and J dropped 0 bases, with 6 bases sitting between them. This CDR3 has 14 residues. Per germline, CDR1 SNHLY and CDR2 FYNNEI.

The gene calls are TRBV27 and TRBJ2-5; TRBD2 matches 10 bases. The CDR3 covers 15 residues. Germline CDR1 is MNHEY and CDR2 is SMNVEV (reference sequence). The V segment lost 7 bases and the J segment 5 bases; nucleotides outside the gene matches: 10. The CDR3 DNA is TGTGCCAGCAATCCCGAAGCGGGAGGGGCGGAGACCCAGTACTTC. Its protein product is CASNPEAGGAETQYF.

This clone was observed a few times. This chain links TRBV4-1 with TRBJ2-3, with TRBD1 matching 9 bases. The CDR3 has 16 amino acids. The germline CDR1 and CDR2 sequences are MGHRA and YSYEKL. Germline trimming cut 4 bases from V and 2 bases from J; bases unmatched to any gene: 7. DNA for the CDR3: TGCGCCAGCAGCCCCTCGGGGACAGGGAACACAGATACGCAGTATTTT. As protein: CASSPSGTGNTDTQYF.

This clone was recorded once. The chain links TRBV6-4 to TRBJ1-2; D call uncertain. This CDR3 has 15 residues. Germline V gives CDR1 MRHNA, CDR2 SNTAGT. Between the trimmed V and J ends, which lost 0 bases and 6 bases, there was a span of 14 bases. CDR3 DNA sequence: TGTGCCAGCAGTGACTCCGCGGCGGCAGCCAATGGCTACACCTTC. It translates to CASSDSAAAANGYTF.

In this sample, this clone turned up once. The gene calls are TRBV10-3 and TRBJ1-1; 7 bases are shared with TRBD1. Germline V gene lookup returns CDR1 ENHRY and CDR2 SYGVKD. This CDR3 comprises 13 residues. The ends lost 7 bases at V and 6 bases at J; junction bases unmatched: 8. CDR3 sequence (DNA): TGTGCCATCAACGGACAGGCTGGGGCTGAAGCTTTCTTT. As protein: CAINGQAGAEAFF.

The sample holds one count of this clone. CDR3 residues: CASSLVAGGAGELFF. The CDR3 nucleotides read TGTGCCAGCAGCCTAGTAGCGGGAGGGGCGGGGGAGCTGTTTTTT. The gene calls are TRBV7-2 and TRBJ2-2; 11 bases agree with TRBD2. V shed 5 bases, J shed 8 bases, and the junction held 7 bases outside the gene matches. CDR3 size: 15 residues. The V gene's germline CDR1 is SGHTA and CDR2 FQGNSA.

The chain combines TRBV5-5 with TRBJ2-2; 8 positions match TRBD2. Germline V lookup: CDR1 SGHKS, CDR2 YYEKEE (reference sequence). J gave up 1 base and V 4 bases, and 15 bases lay outside the gene matches. This CDR3 is built from 19 residues. The CDR3 region has the DNA TGTGCCAGCAGCCCGGAGGGAGTACTAGCGGAAGGGAACACCGGGGAGCTGTTTTTT. Translated, it gives CASSPEGVLAEGNTGELFF.

The rearrangement uses TRBV27 and TRBJ1-1; no definite D call. Trimming pared 3 bases from V and 3 bases from J, leaving 8 bases between. The germline gives CDR1 MNHEY, CDR2 SMNVEV (reference sequence). CDR3 size: 13 residues. CDR3 coding DNA: TGTGCCAGCAGTTTTCGGGATTACACTGAAGCTTTCTTT. It specifies CASSFRDYTEAFF.

This clone was detected only a few times. The CDR3 sequence is CASSRSNTEAFF. CDR3 nucleotides: TGTGCCAGCTCTCGGTCGAACACTGAAGCTTTCTTT. The J gene is TRBJ1-1, the V gene TRBV3-1 (or the pseudogene TRBV3-2); D not certain. The CDR3 runs 12 residues. The V end lost 8 bases, the J end lost 1 base, and 8 bases lay between the germline ends. Germline V gives CDR1 LGHDT, CDR2 YNNKEL (reference sequence).

The chain joins TRBV7-2 to TRBJ1-6; D perhaps matches TRBD1 (6 bases). Germline CDR1 reads SGHTA; CDR2 reads FQGNSA. The CDR3 contains 14 residues. The germline V and J ends were trimmed by 6 bases and 7 bases, with 13 bases remaining between them. CDR3: CASSRDTVNSPLHF. The DNA of the CDR3 is TGTGCCAGCAGTCGGGACACAGTCAATTCACCCCTCCACTTT.

The V gene is TRBV5-5, the J gene TRBJ2-5; TRBD1 matches 12 bases. Germline V gives CDR1 SGHKS, CDR2 YYEKEE (reference sequence). This CDR3 is built from 16 residues. The V segment lost 4 bases and the J segment 4 bases; nucleotides outside the gene matches: 8. CDR3 protein: CASSRSGTGGGETQYF. The CDR3 DNA reads as TGTGCCAGCAGCCGATCCGGGACAGGGGGCGGAGAGACCCAGTACTTC.